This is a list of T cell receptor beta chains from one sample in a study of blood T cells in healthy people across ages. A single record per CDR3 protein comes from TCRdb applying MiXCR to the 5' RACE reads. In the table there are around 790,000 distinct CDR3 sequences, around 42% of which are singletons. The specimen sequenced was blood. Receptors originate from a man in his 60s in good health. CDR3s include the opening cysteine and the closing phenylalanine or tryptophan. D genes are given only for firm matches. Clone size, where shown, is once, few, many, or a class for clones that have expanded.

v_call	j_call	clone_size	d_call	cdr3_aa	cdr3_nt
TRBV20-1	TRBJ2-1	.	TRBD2	CSAHPRLAVGRTYNEQFF	TGCAGTGCTCATCCGAGGCTAGCGGTGGGCCGGACCTACAATGAGCAGTTCTTC
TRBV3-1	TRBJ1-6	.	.	CASSLTSGSGNSPLHF	TGTGCCAGCAGCCTCACCTCAGGCAGCGGTAATTCACCCCTCCACTTT
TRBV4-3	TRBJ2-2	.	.	CASSRGTGTTGELFF	TGCGCCAGCAGCCGAGGAACAGGCACAACCGGGGAGCTGTTTTTT
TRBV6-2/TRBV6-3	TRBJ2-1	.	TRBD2	CASSYSVLGGGTTYNEQFF	TGTGCCAGCAGTTACTCCGTCCTTGGCGGGGGGACCACCTACAATGAGCAGTTCTTC
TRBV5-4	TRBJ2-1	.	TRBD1	CASSWGTGEYNEQFF	TGTGCCAGCAGCTGGGGGACAGGAGAATACAATGAGCAGTTCTTC
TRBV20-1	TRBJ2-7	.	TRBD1	CSAWDSWSSYNEQYF	TGCAGTGCTTGGGACAGCTGGAGCTCCTACAATGAGCAGTACTTC
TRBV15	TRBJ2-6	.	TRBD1	CATSRPLGGTGGRGANVLTF	TGTGCCACCAGCAGACCCTTAGGAGGGACAGGGGGCCGTGGGGCCAACGTCCTGACTTTC
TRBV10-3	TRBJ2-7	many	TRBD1	CAISDPGTGFYEQYF	TGTGCCATCAGCGACCCCGGGACAGGGTTCTACGAGCAGTACTTC
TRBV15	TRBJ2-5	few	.	CATSRDRFMETQYF	TGTGCCACCAGCAGAGATAGGTTCATGGAGACCCAGTACTTC
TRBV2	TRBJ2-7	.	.	CASSEEAYEQYF	TGTGCCAGCAGTGAAGAGGCCTACGAGCAGTACTTC
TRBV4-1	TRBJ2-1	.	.	CAGSQEVVGPHNEQFF	TGCGCCGGCAGCCAAGAGGTGGTGGGGCCCCACAATGAGCAGTTCTTC
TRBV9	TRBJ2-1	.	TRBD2	CASSVRGRGDNEQFF	TGTGCCAGCAGCGTAAGGGGACGGGGGGACAATGAGCAGTTCTTC
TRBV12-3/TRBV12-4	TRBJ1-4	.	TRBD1	CASSLGQEKLFF	TGTGCCAGCAGTTTGGGACAGGAAAAACTGTTTTTT
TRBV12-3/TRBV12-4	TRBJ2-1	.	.	CASSREIYNEQFF	TGTGCCAGCAGTCGCGAGATTTACAATGAGCAGTTCTTC
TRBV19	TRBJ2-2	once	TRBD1	CASSIQWTGEELFF	TGTGCCAGTAGTATTCAATGGACAGGGGAAGAGCTGTTTTTT
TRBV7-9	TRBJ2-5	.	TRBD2	CASSLAPGLAALGETQYF	TGTGCCAGCAGCTTAGCCCCGGGACTAGCGGCGTTGGGAGAGACCCAGTACTTC
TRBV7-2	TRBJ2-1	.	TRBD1	CASSSEGQGIKFF	TGTGCCAGCAGCTCAGAGGGACAGGGCATCAAGTTCTTC
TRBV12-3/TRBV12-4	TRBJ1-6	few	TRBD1	CASSPTGDSPLHF	TGTGCCAGCAGTCCCACAGGGGATTCACCCCTCCACTTT
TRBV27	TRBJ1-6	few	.	CASGGLRNSPLHF	TGTGCCAGCGGGGGACTTCGTAATTCACCCCTCCACTTT
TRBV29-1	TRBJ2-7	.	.	CSVLQWGSGYEQYF	TGCAGCGTTCTGCAGTGGGGGTCAGGCTACGAGCAGTACTTC
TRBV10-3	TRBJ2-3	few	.	CAISESRGITDTQYF	TGTGCCATCAGTGAGTCCCGGGGGATCACAGATACGCAGTATTTT
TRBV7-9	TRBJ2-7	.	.	CASSLNGQSSYEQYF	TGTGCCAGCAGCTTAAACGGACAGAGCTCCTACGAGCAGTACTTC
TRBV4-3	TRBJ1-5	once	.	CASSQGTGKHQPQHF	TGCGCCAGCAGCCAAGGAACAGGCAAACATCAGCCCCAGCATTTT
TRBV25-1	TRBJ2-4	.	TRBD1	CASSGTGTEQKNIQYF	TGTGCCAGCAGTGGAACAGGGACAGAACAAAAAAACATTCAGTACTTC
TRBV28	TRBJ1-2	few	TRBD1	CASRTGARGYTF	TGTGCCTCCCGGACAGGGGCCAGGGGCTACACCTTC
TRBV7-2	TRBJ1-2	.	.	CVSSFRGRISGDTF	TGTGTCAGCAGCTTCAGGGGCAGGATTTCTGGCGACACCTTC
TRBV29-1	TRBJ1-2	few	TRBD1	CSVGGQGRGPNYGYTF	TGCAGCGTTGGCGGACAGGGGAGGGGGCCTAACTATGGCTACACCTTC
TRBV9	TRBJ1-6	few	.	CASSVGTVPNSPLHF	TGTGCCAGCAGCGTAGGGACAGTGCCTAATTCACCCCTCCACTTT
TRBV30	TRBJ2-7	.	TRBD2	CAWRDGGGSSYEQYF	TGTGCCTGGAGGGACGGGGGAGGGAGCTCCTACGAGCAGTACTTC
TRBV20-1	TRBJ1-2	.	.	CSASPRDNYGYTF	TGCAGTGCTAGTCCCAGGGATAACTATGGCTACACCTTC
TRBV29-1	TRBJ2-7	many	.	CSVEGGQTYEQYF	TGCAGCGTTGAGGGAGGCCAGACCTACGAGCAGTACTTC
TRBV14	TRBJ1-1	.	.	CASSRKQSNTEAFF	TGTGCCAGCAGCCGGAAGCAGTCGAACACTGAAGCTTTCTTT
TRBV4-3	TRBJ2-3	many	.	CASSQDMGDTQYF	TGCGCCAGCAGCCAAGACATGGGCGATACGCAGTATTTT
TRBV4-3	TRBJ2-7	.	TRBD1	CTSSQVRTGGNEQYF	TGCACCAGCAGCCAAGTCAGGACAGGAGGAAACGAGCAGTACTTC
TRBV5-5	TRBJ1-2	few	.	CASSRTLSYGYTF	TGTGCCAGCAGCCGGACACTTTCCTATGGCTACACCTTC
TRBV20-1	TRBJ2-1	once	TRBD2	CSARSPAGGSYNGQFF	TGCAGTGCTAGAAGTCCGGCGGGGGGCTCCTACAATGGGCAGTTCTTC
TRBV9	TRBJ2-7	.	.	CASSQGADEQYF	TGTGCCAGCAGCCAGGGAGCCGACGAGCAGTACTTC
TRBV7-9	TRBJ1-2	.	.	CASSLGAPRYGCTF	TGTGCCAGCAGCTTAGGGGCACCCCGCTATGGTTGCACCTTC
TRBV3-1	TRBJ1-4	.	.	CASSRQVANEKLFF	TGTGCCAGCTCGAGGCAGGTTGCTAATGAAAAACTGTTTTTT
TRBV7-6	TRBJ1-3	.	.	CASSPRTAGNTIYF	TGTGCCAGCAGCCCCCGAACAGCTGGAAACACCATATATTTT
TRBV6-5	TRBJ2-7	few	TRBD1	CASSLGQGAWYEQYF	TGTGCCAGCAGTTTGGGACAGGGGGCTTGGTACGAGCAGTACTTC
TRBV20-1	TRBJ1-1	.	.	CSAIGPGMTEAFF	TGCAGTGCGATTGGACCGGGGATGACTGAAGCTTTCTTT
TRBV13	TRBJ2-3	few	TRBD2	CASSGLAGDTQYF	TGTGCCAGCTCGGGACTAGCGGGAGATACGCAGTATTTT
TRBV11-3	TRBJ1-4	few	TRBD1	CASGTGALGEKLFF	TGTGCCAGCGGCACAGGGGCCCTTGGAGAAAAACTGTTTTTT
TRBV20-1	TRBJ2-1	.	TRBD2	CSAVLGLDFSYNEQFF	TGCAGTGCCGTTTTGGGACTAGACTTTTCCTACAATGAGCAGTTCTTC
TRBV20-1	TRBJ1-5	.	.	CSATWAGSNQPQHF	TGCAGTGCCACCTGGGCGGGGAGCAATCAGCCCCAGCATTTT
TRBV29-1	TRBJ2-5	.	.	CSVDRERETQYF	TGCAGCGTTGACAGGGAGCGTGAGACCCAGTACTTC
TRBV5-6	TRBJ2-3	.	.	CAAGGPAVDTQYF	TGTGCCGCCGGGGGCCCAGCGGTGGATACGCAGTATTTT
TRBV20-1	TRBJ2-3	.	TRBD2	CSARLAGMDTQYF	TGCAGTGCTAGACTAGCGGGAATGGATACGCAGTATTTT
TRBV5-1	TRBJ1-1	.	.	CASSLEVGGHGEAFF	TGCGCCAGCAGCTTGGAAGTCGGGGGGCACGGTGAAGCTTTCTTT
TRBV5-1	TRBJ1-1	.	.	CASSSRGVERTEAFF	TGCGCCAGCAGCTCCCGGGGCGTGGAGAGGACTGAAGCTTTCTTT
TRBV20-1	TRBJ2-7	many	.	CSASPSLGLIYEQYF	TGCAGTGCTAGTCCATCTCTAGGACTCATATACGAGCAGTACTTC
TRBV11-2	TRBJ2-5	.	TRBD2	CASSFRGGGARSETQYF	TGTGCCAGCAGCTTCCGAGGCGGGGGGGCTCGCAGCGAGACCCAGTACTTC
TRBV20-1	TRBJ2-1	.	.	CSARERYNEQFF	TGCAGTGCTAGAGAAAGGTACAATGAGCAGTTCTTC
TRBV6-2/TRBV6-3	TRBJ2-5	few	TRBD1	CASSRGSEETQYF	TGTGCCAGCAGCAGGGGGTCGGAAGAGACCCAGTACTTC
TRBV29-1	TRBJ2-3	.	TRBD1	CSAERAGGRTDTQYF	TGCAGCGCTGAACGCGCAGGGGGCCGCACAGATACGCAGTATTTT
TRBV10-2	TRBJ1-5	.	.	CASSEQGVSNQPQHF	TGCGCCAGCAGTGAGCAGGGTGTAAGCAATCAGCCCCAGCATTTT
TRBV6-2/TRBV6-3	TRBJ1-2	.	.	CAGSLQASSYGYTF	TGTGCCGGCAGTTTGCAGGCCAGCTCCTATGGCTACACCTTC
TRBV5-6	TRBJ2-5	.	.	CATHRKPQETQYF	TGTGCCACCCACAGGAAACCCCAAGAGACCCAGTACTTC
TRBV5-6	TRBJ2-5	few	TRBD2	CASSLAAAGGTQETQYF	TGTGCCAGCAGCTTGGCTGCGGCGGGGGGAACCCAAGAGACCCAGTACTTC